Listed below are T cell receptor beta chains from one sample, sequenced in a study of cytomegalovirus exposure and HLA in healthy donors. Here immunoSEQ multiplex PCR was the method, and the copy in TCRdb shows in-frame clones only, minus some. This table holds more than 150,000 clones, roughly three quarters found once. Sequenced: PBMCs. The receptors derive from a woman aged 25 to 39 in good health and CMV-seropositive. CDR3s include the opening cysteine and the closing phenylalanine or tryptophan. D genes are given only for firm matches. Expanded clones are given a class, and other clones once, few, many or no size at all.

V gene	D gene	clone size	J gene	CDR3 protein	CDR3 DNA
TRBV11-2	-	-	TRBJ1-2	CVSSSLASPRGEDYGYTF	TGTGTCAGCAGCTCCCTAGCTTCCCCCCGGGGAGAGGACTATGGCTACACCTTC
TRBV29-1	TRBD1	-	TRBJ2-7	CSVETGTGVYEQYF	TGCAGCGTCGAAACCGGGACAGGGGTCTACGAGCAGTACTTC
TRBV4-1	-	-	TRBJ1-1	CANSQDSIGGVNTEAFF	TGCGCCAACAGCCAAGATTCCATAGGGGGGGTGAACACTGAAGCTTTCTTT
TRBV29-1	-	-	TRBJ1-1	CSVEDRREAFF	TGCAGCGTTGAAGATCGGAGGGAAGCTTTCTTT
TRBV27	-	-	TRBJ2-2	CASSFIRVGGELFF	TGTGCCAGCAGTTTTATCAGGGTGGGCGGGGAGCTGTTTTTT
TRBV7-2	-	once	TRBJ2-2	CASSSARSFTGELFF	TGTGCCAGCAGCTCCGCCCGGTCCTTCACCGGGGAGCTGTTTTTT
TRBV7-2	TRBD1	few	TRBJ1-5	CASSFQGASNQPQHF	TGTGCCAGCAGCTTTCAGGGGGCGAGCAATCAGCCCCAGCATTTT
TRBV15	TRBD1	few	TRBJ1-1	CATSRDRGLGAFF	TGTGCCACCAGCAGAGACAGGGGGCTGGGAGCTTTCTTT
TRBV5-4	TRBD1	-	TRBJ1-2	CASSLISTGANYGYTF	TGTGCCAGCAGCTTGATATCGACAGGGGCTAACTATGGCTACACCTTC
TRBV11-2	TRBD1	-	TRBJ1-1	CASSHLWTGDTEAFF	TGTGCCAGCAGCCATCTTTGGACAGGAGACACTGAAGCTTTCTTT
TRBV11-3	-	once	TRBJ1-4	CASSSGHATNEKLFF	TGTGCCAGCAGCTCTGGACACGCAACTAATGAAAAACTGTTTTTT
TRBV28	TRBD1	-	TRBJ2-7	CASSLGDRRYEQYF	TGTGCCAGCAGTCTGGGGGACAGGCGCTACGAGCAGTACTTC
TRBV4-1	TRBD1	-	TRBJ1-2	CASSPVSNKVGARTGGGYVYTF	TGCGCCAGCAGCCCAGTCTCCAATAAGGTAGGAGCCCGGACAGGGGGCGGCTATGTCTACACCTTC
TRBV9	TRBD2	-	TRBJ2-5	CASSVGGTSGAQETQYF	TGTGCCAGCAGCGTAGGAGGGACTAGCGGGGCACAAGAGACCCAGTACTTC
TRBV9	TRBD2	-	TRBJ2-3	CASSTSGGTDTQYF	TGTGCCAGCAGTACTAGCGGGGGGACAGATACGCAGTATTTT
TRBV7-6	TRBD2	-	TRBJ2-1	CASSFSGGPRNEQFF	TGTGCCAGCAGCTTTTCGGGGGGGCCAAGGAATGAGCAGTTCTTC
TRBV7-9	TRBD1	-	TRBJ1-2	CASSRPKGQGRNDGYTF	TGTGCCAGCAGCCGCCCCAAGGGACAGGGGAGGAACGATGGCTACACCTTC
TRBV5-6	TRBD2	few	TRBJ2-2	CASTASGGGYTGELFF	TGTGCCAGCACAGCCAGCGGGGGGGGATACACCGGGGAGCTGTTTTTT
TRBV7-3	TRBD2	-	TRBJ2-1	CASSPGGAGNEQFF	TGTGCCAGCAGCCCCGGGGGGGCCGGGAATGAGCAGTTCTTC
TRBV6-6	TRBD1	-	TRBJ1-5	CASSFDRGQQPQHF	TGTGCCAGCAGTTTCGACAGGGGGCAACAGCCCCAGCATTTT
TRBV2	TRBD1	-	TRBJ2-1	CASSFDRGGYNEQFF	TGTGCCAGCAGTTTCGACAGGGGAGGCTACAATGAGCAGTTCTTC
TRBV6-6	-	-	TRBJ1-2	CASSRTYGYTF	TGTGCCAGCAGTCGAACCTACGGCTACACCTTC
TRBV4-1	-	-	TRBJ2-7	CASSQARGRGANEQYF	TGCGCCAGCAGCCAAGCCCGGGGGAGGGGGGCGAACGAGCAGTACTTC
TRBV7-8	TRBD1	-	TRBJ1-5	CASSSGQGWDYSNQPQHF	TGTGCCAGCAGCTCCGGACAGGGATGGGACTATAGCAATCAGCCCCAGCATTTT
TRBV10-3	TRBD1	-	TRBJ2-5	CALPDDRGTKPQYF	TGTGCCTTACCGGACGACAGGGGGACCAAACCCCAGTACTTC
TRBV5-4	-	-	TRBJ1-1	CASSSRDLNTEAFF	TGTGCCAGCAGCTCCCGTGACTTGAACACTGAAGCTTTCTTT
TRBV5-1	TRBD2	once	TRBJ2-1	CASSLAGGNEQFF	TGCGCCAGCAGCTTAGCGGGGGGAAATGAGCAGTTCTTC
TRBV4-1	TRBD1	-	TRBJ1-2	CASALRTGSYVYTF	TGCGCCAGCGCCCTCAGGACAGGGAGCTATGTCTACACCTTC
TRBV25-1	TRBD1	-	TRBJ2-1	CASSGSGGASYNEQFF	TGTGCCAGCAGTGGCTCAGGGGGCGCGTCCTACAATGAGCAGTTCTTC
TRBV4-1	TRBD2	-	TRBJ2-1	CASRLAGNSYNEQFF	TGCGCCAGCAGGCTAGCGGGCAACTCCTACAATGAGCAGTTCTTC
TRBV5-5	TRBD1	-	TRBJ1-6	CASSSGQGYSPLHF	TGTGCCAGCAGCTCTGGACAGGGCTATTCACCCCTCCACTTT
TRBV5-4	-	-	TRBJ2-5	CASRSGEETQYF	TGTGCCAGCAGATCAGGGGAAGAGACCCAGTACTTC
TRBV7-2	-	once	TRBJ1-2	CASSNTGGPYGYTF	TGTGCCAGCAGCAACACGGGGGGTCCTTATGGCTACACCTTC
TRBV27	TRBD2	few	TRBJ2-3	CASSLGGTDTQYF	TGTGCCAGCAGTTTGGGGGGGACAGATACGCAGTATTTT
TRBV28	TRBD1	-	TRBJ2-2	CASSFPRQGTGELFF	TGTGCCAGCAGTTTCCCACGACAGGGAACCGGGGAGCTGTTTTTT
TRBV28	-	-	TRBJ1-2	CASSLVSSGDGYTF	TGTGCCAGCAGTTTAGTGTCTTCGGGGGATGGCTACACCTTC
TRBV2	-	-	TRBJ2-2	CASSGEYTGELFF	TGTGCCAGCAGTGGAGAATACACCGGGGAGCTGTTTTTT
TRBV4-3	-	once	TRBJ2-1	CASSQGGGINEQFF	TGCGCCAGCAGCCAAGGTGGCGGAATCAATGAGCAGTTCTTC